This T cell receptor beta chain was retrieved from a study of T-cell memory formation after mild COVID-19. The overall study: For the most part, TCR clusters were specific to one donor.

In germline, CDR1 is MGHRA, CDR2 YSYEKL. This CDR3 has 12 residues. Note on this clonotype: Its antigen is unknown. Mismatch with germline at one junction end may stem from a read error.

General study findings and limits: The appearance of some responding clones in pre-infection memory suggested that cross-reactive memory joined. For contracting clones, CD4+ ones sat mainly in CM and EM, CD8+ in EMRA.

TCRdb redid the calling of the 5' RACE reads with MiXCR, one entry per CDR3 protein. The sample lists 270,000 or so distinct CDR3 sequences; over 15% were seen once. J is TRBJ2-3 and V is TRBV4-1; D is undetermined. The receptor was isolated from a man between 18 and 35 years old who had mild COVID-19 (a few samples of this study predate the infection). Cell type and time point are not known. The sequenced sample was PBMCs or a T cell subset sorted from them (not recorded which). CDR3: CASSRAGSPLCF. The CDR3 DNA reads as TGCGCCAGCAGCCGAGCCGGGTCTCCCCTGTGTTTT.